These 28 T cell receptor beta chains originate from one sample sequenced in a study of T cell changes during pregnancy in multiple sclerosis. Generated by immunoSEQ multiplex PCR, the TCRdb table keeps only in-frame clones and is missing some. The sample contains 78,000 or so clones, approximately 90% of which appear only once. The sample in question was peripheral blood, obtained before pregnancy. Source of these receptors: a female donor with multiple sclerosis, enrolled in a pregnancy study.

The CDR3 here is CASSPPRRESGSSYNEQFF. CDR3 nucleotides: TGTGCCAGCAGTCCCCCCCGGAGGGAGAGCGGGTCATCCTACAATGAGCAGTTCTTC. The chain employs TRBV27 and TRBJ2-1; tentative D call: TRBD2 (6 bases). CDR3 length: 19 residues. V lost 5 bases and J 1 base, leaving 24 bases between the germline ends. The germline CDR1 and CDR2 sequences are MNHEY and SMNVEV (reference sequence).

The chain has TRBV4-1 and TRBJ2-3; 7 bases agree with TRBD2. V was pared by 0 bases and J by 1 base, with 7 bases of the junction left unmatched. This CDR3 contains 17 residues. Germline V CDR1 and CDR2: MGHRA, YSYEKL. The CDR3 region is CASSQEGSSGRTDTQYF. CDR3 DNA sequence: TGCGCCAGCAGCCAAGAAGGTTCTAGCGGTCGCACAGATACGCAGTATTTT.

This clone was detected only a few times. The chain joins TRBV28 to TRBJ2-1; TRBD2 agrees at 10 bases. This CDR3 contains 15 residues. The germline CDR1 and CDR2 sequences are MDHEN and SYDVKM. Germline trimming cut 8 bases from V and 1 base from J; bases unmatched to any gene: 5. The CDR3, as DNA: TGTGCCAGCCTAGCGGGAGAAAGGTCCTACAATGAGCAGTTCTTC. Protein product: CASLAGERSYNEQFF.

The chain combines TRBV28 with TRBJ2-7; 9 bases fit TRBD1. Germline V gene data show CDR1 as MDHEN and CDR2 as SYDVKM. The CDR3 is 13 residues long. V lost 9 bases, J lost 4 bases, and 7 bases stayed unmatched. CDR3 protein: CASRQGGGYEQYF. The CDR3 bases are TGTGCCAGTAGACAGGGGGGAGGATACGAGCAGTACTTC.

The chain has TRBV7-6 and TRBJ2-1; TRBD2 is a possible D gene (6 bases). The CDR3 has 16 residues. Germline CDR1 SGHVS, CDR2 FNYEAQ. Deletions cut 1 base from V and 0 bases from J, with 10 bases between. In nucleotides, the CDR3 is TGTGCCAGCAGCTTAGGGGTGGGGGGCTCCTACAATGAGCAGTTCTTC. This encodes CASSLGVGGSYNEQFF.

This clone showed up just once. The rearrangement uses TRBV2 and TRBJ1-5, with a weak D call TRBD1 (5 bases). CDR1 and CDR2 from the germline V gene are SNHLY and FYNNEI. The germline V and J ends were trimmed by 6 bases and 0 bases, with 21 bases remaining between them. This CDR3 region has 18 residues. DNA of the CDR3: TGTGCCAGCAGCCCCAAGCAGGGCCTAGGTTATAGCAATCAGCCCCAGCATTTT. It codes for CASSPKQGLGYSNQPQHF.

V is TRBV5-6 and J is TRBJ2-7; TRBD2 matches 14 bases. Looked up from germline, CDR1 is SGHDT and CDR2 is YYEEEE. After removal of 4 bases from V and 5 bases from J, the junction contained 8 bases not matched to a gene. The CDR3 spans 16 residues. The CDR3, as DNA: TGTGCCAGCAGCAGGAGGACTAGCGGGAGGACCGACGAGCAGTACTTC. Its protein is CASSRRTSGRTDEQYF.

The V call is TRBV29-1, the J call TRBJ2-7; 9 nucleotides match TRBD1. This CDR3 has 12 residues. The V and J ends lost 7 bases and 2 bases, in that order; junction bases with no gene match: 3. In germline, CDR1 is SQVTM, CDR2 ANQGSEA. CDR3 sequence (DNA): TGCAGCGCCGGGACAGGGACCTACGAGCAGTACTTC. Its translation is CSAGTGTYEQYF.

This clone was picked up one time. The chain links TRBV19 to TRBJ2-7; maybe TRBD1 (6 bases). Trimming took 5 bases from V and 2 from J, leaving 16 bases between them. Germline V gene sequence: CDR1 LNHDA, CDR2 SQIVND (reference sequence). The CDR3 is 15 residues long. CDR3 in amino acids: CASSPAGTSTYEQYF. CDR3 bases: TGTGCCAGTAGTCCGGCCGGGACATCTACCTACGAGCAGTACTTC.

Only one count was recorded for this clone. V is TRBV9 and J is TRBJ2-6; D remains ambiguous. The CDR3 contains 18 residues. Per germline, CDR1 SGDLS and CDR2 YYNGEE. Trimming removed 0 bases at V and 0 bases at J, with 13 bases between. Written as DNA, the CDR3 is TGTGCCAGCAGCGTAGTCACTATCGACTTCTCTGGGGCCAACGTCCTGACTTTC. This gives the protein CASSVVTIDFSGANVLTF.

The V call is TRBV20-1, the J call TRBJ1-2; 7 nucleotides match TRBD1. CDR3 length: 11 amino acids. CDR1 is DFQATT, CDR2 SNEGSKA, per germline (reference sequence). Trimming at V came to 3 bases and at J to 8 bases, leaving 3 bases not matched to a gene. The CDR3 DNA follows: TGCAGTGCTAGGACAGGGCCCGGCTACACCTTC. Its protein product is CSARTGPGYTF.

The chain uses TRBV5-6 and TRBJ1-2, with D perhaps TRBD1 (6 bases). CDR1 and CDR2 from the germline V gene are SGHDT and YYEEEE. Trimming removed 4 bases from V and 2 bases from J, with 9 bases in between. The CDR3 sequence is 13 residues long. CDR3 region: CASSPGQNYGYTF. CDR3 nucleotides: TGTGCCAGCAGCCCAGGACAGAACTATGGCTACACCTTC.

In its sample, this clone was seen a few times. The V and J genes are TRBV30 and TRBJ1-1, with a possible D match to TRBD1 (6 bases). V shed 2 bases and J shed 1 base, with 17 bases lying between them. Germline V gene sequence: CDR1 GTSNPN, CDR2 SVGIG (reference sequence). The CDR3 has 16 amino acids. CDR3 DNA sequence: TGTGCCTGGAGTCAGAAACCACAGGGATGGAACACTGAAGCTTTCTTT. The encoded protein is CAWSQKPQGWNTEAFF.

The chain links TRBV5-5 to TRBJ1-2, with 9 bases matching TRBD1. CDR1 is SGHKS, CDR2 YYEKEE, per germline (reference sequence). J gave up 6 bases and V 3 bases, and 3 bases lay outside the gene matches. This CDR3 contains 13 residues. CDR3 DNA sequence: TGTGCCAGCAGCTCACAGGGGGCTGATGGCTACACCTTC. It is translated as CASSSQGADGYTF.

The chain has TRBV5-1 and TRBJ1-1; TRBD1 is a possible D gene (6 bases). The CDR3 totals 16 residues. Germline CDR1 reads SGHRS; CDR2 reads YFSETQ. V was cut by 2 bases and J by 4 bases, with 18 bases left in between. In nucleotides, the CDR3 is TGCGCCAGCAGCTTTGGGCAGGGGCTACGGGGCACTGAAGCTTTCTTT. Protein product: CASSFGQGLRGTEAFF.

This chain joins TRBV7-9 and TRBJ1-4; D is ambiguous. Germline values: CDR1 SEHNR, CDR2 FQNEAQ (reference sequence). CDR3 length equals 15 residues. V was trimmed by 5 bases and J by 6 bases, leaving 16 bases between them. CDR3 in DNA: TGTGCCAGCAGCCTCCGGCCCCACGGAGATGAAAAACTGTTTTTT. It specifies CASSLRPHGDEKLFF.

This chain links TRBV7-9 with TRBJ2-4; TRBD2 might be the D (5 bases). Germline CDR1 is SEHNR and CDR2 is FQNEAQ (reference sequence). Trimming cost V 5 bases and J 9 bases, with 11 bases left between them. This CDR3 region has 12 residues. The CDR3 nucleotides are TGTGCCAGCAGCCCGGACGGAGGCATTCAGTACTTC. The encoded protein is CASSPDGGIQYF.

On this clone: The limits of the CDR3 on the DNA are not certain, so only TCRdb's listed CDR3 is given. V and J are TRBV27 and TRBJ2-1; the table's TRBD2 call for D was not verified on the DNA. The CDR3 spans 13 amino acids, including both terminal residues. The V gene's germline CDR1 is MNHEY and CDR2 SMNVEV (reference sequence). This CDR3 reads CASSSSGYNEQFF.

CDR3 loop: CASSQGQGRAYEQYF. CDR3 bases: TGTGCCAGTTCACAGGGACAGGGGAGGGCCTACGAGCAGTACTTC. V is TRBV19 and J is TRBJ2-7; 10 nucleotides agree with TRBD1. Trimming at V came to 8 bases and at J to 2 bases, leaving 9 bases not matched to a gene. The germline V gene encodes CDR1 LNHDA and CDR2 SQIVND (reference sequence). This CDR3 is 15 amino acids long.

This chain uses TRBV29-1 with TRBJ2-5; D not certain. Germline V gene lookup returns CDR1 SQVTM and CDR2 ANQGSEA. CDR3 length: 15 residues. The V gene lost 5 bases and the J gene lost 2 bases, with 18 bases spanning the gap. CDR3 DNA sequence: TGCAGCGTTCGTGACTCGATGTCCCGACAAGAGACCCAGTACTTC. Its translation: CSVRDSMSRQETQYF. Filled out from reference TRBV29-1 and TRBJ2-5, the complete variable domain reads SAVISQKPSRDICQRGTSLTIQCQVDSQVTMMFWYRQQPGQSLTLIATANQGSEATYESGFVIDKFPISRPNLTFSTLTVSNMSPEDSSIYLCSVRDSMSRQETQYFGPGTRLLVL.

The chain combines TRBV2 with TRBJ1-1; D is unclear. The length of the CDR3 is 15 residues. Trimming cost V 2 bases and J 0 bases, with 10 bases left between them. Per the germline V gene, CDR1 is SNHLY and CDR2 is FYNNEI. The CDR3 bases are TGTGCCAGCAGTGAATTTGCGTCCATGAACACTGAAGCTTTCTTT. It codes for CASSEFASMNTEAFF.

The chain carries TRBV28 and TRBJ2-1; TRBD2 matches at 15 bases. From germline, CDR1 is MDHEN and CDR2 SYDVKM. Losses at the gene ends were 5 bases for V and 1 base for J; bases not matched to a gene: 12. This CDR3 is 20 amino acids long. The CDR3 coding sequence is TGTGCCAGCAGTCCGACCAAGGGACTAGCGGGAGGCGTGTCCTACAATGAGCAGTTCTTC. Amino acid sequence: CASSPTKGLAGGVSYNEQFF.

The chain carries TRBV6-1 and TRBJ1-2, with D possibly TRBD1 on 5 matching bases. This CDR3 has 13 residues. Per germline, CDR1 MNHNS and CDR2 SASEGT. V was shortened by 4 bases and J by 4 bases, with 10 bases between the two germline ends. The CDR3 DNA reads as TGTGCCAGCAGTGTGGGACTCTCCTATGGCTACACCTTC. It codes for CASSVGLSYGYTF.

V usage is TRBV15 and J usage is TRBJ1-6, with D unclear. This CDR3 region has 15 residues. Germline CDR1 is LNHNV and CDR2 is YYDKDF (reference sequence). The V end lost 0 bases, the J end lost 11 bases, and 14 bases lay between the germline ends. The CDR3 spells CATSRDSRTEAPLHF. For the CDR3, the DNA is TGTGCCACCAGCAGAGATAGTAGAACAGAAGCACCCCTCCACTTT.

V and J are TRBV5-1 and TRBJ2-1; 8 bases line up with TRBD2. V lost 4 bases, J lost 5 bases, and 8 bases stayed unmatched. CDR3 size: 15 residues. Germline V CDR1 and CDR2: SGHRS, YFSETQ. The CDR3 DNA sequence: TGCGCCAGCAGCCGGAGCGGGAGTGGCCACAATGAGCAGTTCTTC. Translated, it gives CASSRSGSGHNEQFF.

The chain uses TRBV30 and TRBJ1-2; D not certain. In germline, CDR1 is GTSNPN, CDR2 SVGIG (reference sequence). There are 11 residues in the CDR3. V was clipped by 5 bases and J by 10 bases, with 14 bases between them. CDR3 region: CAWCLVEDYTF. The DNA of the CDR3 is TGTGCCTGGTGTTTAGTTGAGGACTACACCTTC.

The chain carries TRBV28 and TRBJ1-5; tentatively, D is TRBD1 (5 bases). The CDR3 has 15 residues. Per germline, CDR1 MDHEN and CDR2 SYDVKM. Trimming removed 5 bases at V and 5 bases at J, with 16 bases between. CDR3 residues: CASSGSWGGDQPQHF. Here the CDR3 DNA reads TGTGCCAGCAGTGGCTCCTGGGGAGGGGATCAGCCCCAGCATTTT.

This CDR3 reads CASSLKVPGGRTSGSSYNEQFF. DNA for the CDR3: TGTGCCAGCAGCTTAAAGGTACCGGGGGGGAGGACTAGCGGGAGCTCCTACAATGAGCAGTTCTTC. V gene TRBV7-3 combines with J gene TRBJ2-1, with TRBD2 matching over 13 bases. The CDR3 runs 22 residues. Germline loops: CDR1 SGHTA, CDR2 FQGTGA. V lost 1 base, J lost 0 bases, and 15 bases stayed unmatched. The whole variable domain, remainder taken from reference TRBV7-3 and TRBJ2-1, is GAGVSQTPSNKVTEKGKYVELRCDPISGHTALYWYRQSLGQGPEFLIYFQGTGAADDSGLPNDRFFAVRPEGSVSTLKIQRTERGDSAVYLCASSLKVPGGRTSGSSYNEQFFGPGTRLTVL.